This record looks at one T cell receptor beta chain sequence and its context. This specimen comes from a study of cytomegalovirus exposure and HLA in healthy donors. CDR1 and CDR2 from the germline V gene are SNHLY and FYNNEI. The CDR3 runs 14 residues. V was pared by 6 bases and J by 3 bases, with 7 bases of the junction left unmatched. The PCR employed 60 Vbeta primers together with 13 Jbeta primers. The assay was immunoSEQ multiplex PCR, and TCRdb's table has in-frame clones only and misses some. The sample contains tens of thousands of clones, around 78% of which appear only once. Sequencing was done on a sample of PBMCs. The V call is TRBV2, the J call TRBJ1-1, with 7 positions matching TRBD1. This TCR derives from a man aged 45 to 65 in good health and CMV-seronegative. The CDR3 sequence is CASRPDRVYTEAFF. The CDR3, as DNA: TGTGCCAGCAGGCCTGACAGGGTATACACTGAAGCTTTCTTT.